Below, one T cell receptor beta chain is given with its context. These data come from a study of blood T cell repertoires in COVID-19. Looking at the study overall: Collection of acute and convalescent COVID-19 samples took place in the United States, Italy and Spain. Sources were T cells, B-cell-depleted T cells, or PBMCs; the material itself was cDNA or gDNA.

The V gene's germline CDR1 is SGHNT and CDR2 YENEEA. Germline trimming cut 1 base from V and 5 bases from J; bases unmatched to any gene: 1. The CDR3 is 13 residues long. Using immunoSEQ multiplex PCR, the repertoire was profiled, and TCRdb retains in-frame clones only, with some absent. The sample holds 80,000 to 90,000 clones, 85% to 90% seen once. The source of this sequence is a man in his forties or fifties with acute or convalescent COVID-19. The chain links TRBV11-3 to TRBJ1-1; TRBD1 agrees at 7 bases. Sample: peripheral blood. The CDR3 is CASSLATGTEAFF. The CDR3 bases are TGTGCCAGCAGCTTAGCGACAGGGACTGAAGCTTTCTTT.